A selection of T cell receptor beta chains follows, all from one sample in a study of blood T cell repertoires in COVID-19. TCRdb's table, derived via immunoSEQ multiplex PCR, lists solely in-frame clones and lacks some. The sample has under 150,000 clones, about 88% seen once; the top ten hold roughly a tenth. Sequences were obtained from peripheral blood. The receptors were sampled from a man aged 45-65 years with active or convalescent COVID-19. Both conserved end residues are part of each CDR3. The D gene is left open where the match is weak. Expanded clones are given a class, and other clones once, few, many or no size at all.

j_gene,d_gene,v_gene,len,abundance,CDR3nt,CDR3aa
TRBJ1-5,TRBD1,TRBV18,15,-,TGTGCCAGCTCAACGGAGGGACAGGGGGTTCAGCCCCAGCATTTT,CASSTEGQGVQPQHF
TRBJ2-3,TRBD2,TRBV7-3,15,-,TGTGCCAGCAGCTTATTAGCGGGAGTGGAAGATACGCAGTATTTT,CASSLLAGVEDTQYF
TRBJ2-2,-,TRBV9,16,-,TGTGCCAGCAGCCCCCGGGACTTCTTAAGGACCGGGGAGCTGTTTTTT,CASSPRDFLRTGELFF
TRBJ1-4,TRBD1,TRBV5-1,15,-,TGCGCCAGCAGCTTGGATGGGACAGGGTTTGAAAAACTGTTTTTT,CASSLDGTGFEKLFF
TRBJ1-1,-,TRBV6-2/TRBV6-3,14,-,TGTGCCAGCAGTTCAGTGCAGGGCAACACTGAAGCTTTCTTT,CASSSVQGNTEAFF
TRBJ2-5,TRBD2,TRBV7-2,16,-,TGTGCCAGCAGCGCTCGACTAGCGGACCTCCAAGAGACCCAGTACTTC,CASSARLADLQETQYF
TRBJ1-2,-,TRBV3-1/TRBV3-2,15,-,TGTGCCAGCAGCCAAGCTATGGGGCGCTTCTATGGCTACACCTTC,CASSQAMGRFYGYTF
TRBJ2-5,-,TRBV6-5,13,-,TGTGCCAGCGCCTGGGGGGGCCGAGAGACCCAGTACTTC,CASAWGGRETQYF
TRBJ2-4,TRBD2,TRBV4-2,17,-,TGTGCCAGCAGCCAAGATCTCGGCGGGGGAGCCAAAAACATTCAGTACTTC,CASSQDLGGGAKNIQYF
TRBJ2-3,-,TRBV5-6,13,-,TGTGCCAGCAGCCCCCCAGGGGGGGATACGCAGTATTTT,CASSPPGGDTQYF
TRBJ2-5,TRBD1,TRBV5-1,16,-,TGCGCCAGCAGCTTAACCGCGGGACAGGGCAAAGAGACCCAGTACTTC,CASSLTAGQGKETQYF
TRBJ2-4,-,TRBV27,13,-,TGTGCCAGCAGTTCCCCACTAGTTGGGTACGAGTACTTC,CASSSPLVGYEYF
TRBJ2-7,-,TRBV27,13,-,TGTGCCAGCAGTTTATCGGGCCTCTACGAGCAGTACTTC,CASSLSGLYEQYF
TRBJ2-1,TRBD1,TRBV12-5,15,-,TGTGCTAGTGGTTTCCCAAGGGGGCGTAGTTATGAGCAGTTCTTC,CASGFPRGRSYEQFF
TRBJ2-7,TRBD1,TRBV29-1,13,-,TGCAGCGTTGAAGTAGGACAGGGCTACGAGCAGTACTTC,CSVEVGQGYEQYF
TRBJ1-1,-,TRBV15,16,-,TGTGCCACCAGCGTTGGAGTTGGCAGGGTGAACACTGAAGCTTTCTTT,CATSVGVGRVNTEAFF
TRBJ2-3,-,TRBV10-3,14,-,TGTGCCATCGGGAGCCAGGGGAGAACAGATACGCAGTATTTT,CAIGSQGRTDTQYF
TRBJ2-1,-,TRBV3-1/TRBV3-2,14,-,TGTGCCAGCAGCCCTCCGGGCCGGGGGAATGAGCAGTTCTTC,CASSPPGRGNEQFF
TRBJ2-1,-,TRBV27,16,once,TGTGCCAGCAGTTTCCGTAGCGGTCCCTCCTACAATGAGCAGTTCTTC,CASSFRSGPSYNEQFF
TRBJ2-2,TRBD1,TRBV11-3,15,-,TGTGCCAGCAGCTTAAGACAGGGGGGCACCGGGGAGCTGTTTTTT,CASSLRQGGTGELFF
TRBJ1-5,-,TRBV19,17,-,TGTGCCAGTAGCTTAGATGGGGGGGGCGGGAGCAATCAGCCCCAGCATTTT,CASSLDGGGGSNQPQHF
TRBJ2-2,-,TRBV20-1,14,once,TGCAGTGCTAGTAAAACAGGGAACACCGGGGAGCTGTTTTTT,CSASKTGNTGELFF
TRBJ2-3,-,TRBV11-2,15,-,TGTGCCAGCAGCTCCGGGACATTAAGCACAGATACGCAGTATTTT,CASSSGTLSTDTQYF
TRBJ2-7,-,TRBV20-1,11,-,TGCAGTGCTAGCTTCCGGGTCGAGCAGTACTTC,CSASFRVEQYF
TRBJ1-4,TRBD1,TRBV19,14,-,TGTGCCAGTAGTACGACAGGGACTAATGAAAAACTGTTTTTT,CASSTTGTNEKLFF
TRBJ2-1,TRBD2,TRBV19,18,-,TGTGCCAGTAGTAAAACCGGGACTAGCGGGAGTCGGGCGGTAGATAGGTTCTTC,CASSKTGTSGSRAVDRFF
TRBJ1-2,-,TRBV19,13,once,TGTGCCAGTAGTATTTCCAGTGTCTATGGCTACACCTTC,CASSISSVYGYTF
TRBJ1-5,-,TRBV7-9,18,-,TGTGCCAGCAGCTTAGTCTCGTACAGAAACAATAGCAATCAGCCCCAGCATTTT,CASSLVSYRNNSNQPQHF